This TCR beta chain was sequenced during a study of Ad26.COV2.S vaccination and SARS-CoV-2 variants. Looking at the study overall: A COV1001 Ad26.COV2.S trial-arm participant provided the sample. Study results and limitations: Placebo and vaccine recipients had non-spike TCR breadth that was similar.

The treatment here: 19 received Ad26.COV2.S at low or high dose, single or two shots; roughly five received placebo; per-sample allocation not given. Following the first vaccine or placebo injection, samples were taken on day 63. V lost 6 bases and J 2 bases, leaving 15 bases between the germline ends. The CDR3 spans 15 residues. Per the germline V gene, CDR1 is MNHEY and CDR2 is SMNVEV (reference sequence). Using immunoSEQ multiplex PCR, the repertoire was profiled, and TCRdb retains in-frame clones only, with some absent. This sample yields 440,000 or so clones, of which 89% are seen a single time; 1.7% belongs to the top ten. To note about this clone: Its antigen is not identified.

The chain carries TRBV27 and TRBJ2-3; D gene uncertain. The receptor comes from a person aged 18-65 years who received the Ad26.COV2.S COVID-19 vaccine or a placebo. Specimen: peripheral blood, collected in a trial of Ad26.COV2.S vaccine versus placebo. As DNA, the CDR3 is TGTGCCAGCAGCCCCCCGGGCGGCCTCACAGATACGCAGTATTTT. Protein sequence: CASSPPGGLTDTQYF.